This TCR beta chain was captured by sequencing in a study of blood T cell dynamics during melanoma immunotherapy. Overall study: Patients with metastatic melanoma got pembrolizumab or nivolumab-ipilimumab as first-line care. Points from the study as a whole: Clones driving repertoire changes may be melanoma-specific or general immune activation. PBMC repertoires of eventual disease-control patients split at W3 into clonality or diversity gains.

The time point here: week 3, after first cycle of checkpoint inhibitor. Samples come from before therapy and from week 3 after the first blockade cycle. Deletions cut 0 bases from V and 9 bases from J, with 15 bases between. Germline V CDR1 and CDR2: SGHVS, FQNEAQ. The CDR3 consists of 15 residues. Worth noting for this clone: Its target is not known.

Profiling relied on immunoSEQ multiplex PCR, and the TCRdb table lists in-frame clones only, not all of them. The sample consists of under 3,000 clones, around 88% of them appearing once. This TCR came from a human donor with melanoma. Here the sequenced sample was blood, taken from a patient treated with checkpoint blockade. The rearrangement joins TRBV7-8 to TRBJ2-1, with no clear D. For the CDR3, the DNA is TGTGCCAGCAGCTTAGCGCGGAAAGGGTATGGTGAGCAGTTCTTC. It encodes CASSLARKGYGEQFF.